The TCR beta chain described here comes from a study of OX40 agonist ivuxolimab in advanced cancers. Across the whole study: Males comprised about 84% of the group, whose mean age was roughly 60 years (range 23 to 79).

This clone was detected once. The CDR3 has 15 amino acids. V lost 4 bases to trimming and J lost 4 bases; unmatched junction nucleotides: 8. CDR1 is SGHAT, CDR2 FQNNGV, per germline. The data were produced by immunoSEQ multiplex PCR, yet TCRdb's version contains in-frame clones alone and is incomplete. The sample lists fewer than 70,000 clones, less than 95% occurring once. This receptor was obtained from an adult with an advanced solid tumor such as melanoma, head and neck, liver or kidney cancer. The rearrangement uses TRBV11-2 and TRBJ2-7; 9 bases align to TRBD1. The sample consisted of CD4+ or CD8+ T cells sorted from blood, taken in a trial of the OX40 agonist ivuxolimab. The CDR3 DNA is TGTGCCAGCAGCTCACCCGGGACAGGGTTATACGAGCAGTACTTC. This gives the protein CASSSPGTGLYEQYF. Based on the CDR3 plus reference TRBV11-2 and TRBJ2-7, the full variable domain is EAGVAQSPRYKIIEKRQSVAFWCNPISGHATLYWYQQILGQGPKLLIQFQNNGVVDDSQLPKDRFSAERLKGVDSTLKIQPAKLEDSAVYLCASSSPGTGLYEQYFGPGTRLTVT.